This T cell receptor (beta chain) appears in the sequencing data of a study of T-cell memory formation after mild COVID-19. Looking at the study overall: Among the donors, TCR clusters were largely specific to each donor.

Points from the study as a whole: Shrinking CD4+ clones were chiefly CM and EM; CD8+ ones were chiefly EMRA.

Using constant-segment primers, 5'RACE produced TCR alpha and TCR beta cDNA libraries carrying sample barcodes and UMIs. From the 5' RACE reads, TCRdb called clonotypes with MiXCR, one entry per CDR3 protein. Here the sample spans 300,000 to 400,000 distinct CDR3 sequences, 13% being singletons. This clonotype was seen only a few times. The antigen remains unidentified. The source material was PBMCs or a T cell subset sorted from them (not recorded which). The clonotype comes from a man aged 18-30 years who had mild COVID-19 (a few samples of this study predate the infection). Cell type and time point are not known.

Written as DNA, the CDR3 is TGTGCCACCAGTGATGCCGGGACTACGTCGCAGTATTTT. It yields the protein CATSDAGTTSQYF. The rearrangement links TRBV24-1 to TRBJ2-3; 7 bases align to TRBD2. The junction had 6 bases not matched to a gene; V was cut back by 3 bases and J by 10 bases. This CDR3 contains 13 residues. CDR1 is KGHDR, CDR2 SFDVKD, per germline.